Sequencing of this TCR beta chain was carried out in a study of neurological immune-mediated disorders. This CDR3 is 14 amino acids long. Trimming cost V 5 bases and J 4 bases; bases outside gene matches: 7. The unsorted libraries were made from 2 million PBMCs kept at -80 C. MiXCR was run by TCRdb on the 5' RACE reads, yielding one entry per CDR3 protein. The sample lists 70,000 to 95,000 distinct CDR3 sequences, 13% to 15% occurring once. This clonotype was seen ten or more times. Sequencing was performed on PBMCs. V and J are TRBV12-3 or TRBV12-4 and TRBJ1-2; 7 bases fit TRBD1. The TCR comes from a woman in her fifties or sixties in good health. In DNA, the CDR3 is TGTGCCAGCAGTCCCCGCTCAGGGGGCTATGGCTACACCTTC. This translates into CASSPRSGGYGYTF.